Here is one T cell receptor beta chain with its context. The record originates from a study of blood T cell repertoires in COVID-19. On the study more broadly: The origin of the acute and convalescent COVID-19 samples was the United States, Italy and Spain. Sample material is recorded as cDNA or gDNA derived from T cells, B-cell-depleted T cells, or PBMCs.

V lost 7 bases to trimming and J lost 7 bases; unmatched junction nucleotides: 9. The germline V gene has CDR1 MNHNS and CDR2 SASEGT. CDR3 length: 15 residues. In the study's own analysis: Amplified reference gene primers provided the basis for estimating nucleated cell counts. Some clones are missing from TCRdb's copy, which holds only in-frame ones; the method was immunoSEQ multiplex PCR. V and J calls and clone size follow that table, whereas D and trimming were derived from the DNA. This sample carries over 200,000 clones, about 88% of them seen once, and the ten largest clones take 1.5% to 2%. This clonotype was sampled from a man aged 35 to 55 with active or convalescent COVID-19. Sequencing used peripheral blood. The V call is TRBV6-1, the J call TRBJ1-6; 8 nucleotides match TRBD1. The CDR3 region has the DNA TGTGCCAGCACCCGGACAGGGCGTATGAATTCACCCCTCCACTTT. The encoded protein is CASTRTGRMNSPLHF.